The rows below give T cell receptor beta chains drawn from one sample of a study of low-dose radiotherapy and immunotherapy resistance in tumors. Each CDR3 protein gets one entry after TCRdb re-called the reads with MiXCR. The sample includes roughly 76,000 distinct CDR3 sequences, about 20% of them seen just once. Material: PBMCs, obtained before treatment. The receptor source for this set is a male donor with prostate cancer. The CDR3 runs from the conserved cysteine through the conserved F or W. The D gene is left open where the match is weak. Size tells how often a clone was seen (once, few, many) or the class of an expanded clone, and some rows leave it out.

V gene	D gene	clone size	J gene	CDR3 protein	CDR3 DNA
TRBV3-1	.	.	TRBJ1-2	CASSQKGDYGYTF	TGTGCCAGCAGCCAAAAGGGGGACTATGGCTACACCTTC
TRBV29-1	.	many	TRBJ1-5	CSVGDAGGQPQHF	TGCAGCGTGGGGGACGCGGGGGGTCAGCCCCAGCATTTT
TRBV3-1	.	many	TRBJ1-2	CASRDLHYGYTF	TGTGCCAGCAGGGACCTACACTATGGCTACACCTTC
TRBV20-1	.	many	TRBJ2-7	CSARQTSVAYEQYF	TGCAGTGCTAGACAGACTAGTGTGGCCTACGAGCAGTACTTC
TRBV5-1	.	many	TRBJ2-3	CASSLGAVGGTDTQYF	TGCGCCAGCAGCTTGGGTGCGGTCGGAGGCACAGATACGCAGTATTTT
TRBV29-1	TRBD2	many	TRBJ2-7	CSVEDILSAEREGNYEQYF	TGCAGCGTTGAAGATATTTTGTCGGCAGAGCGGGAGGGCAACTACGAGCAGTACTTC
TRBV6-1	.	many	TRBJ1-3	CASVTAGLSGNTIYF	TGTGCCAGCGTGACCGCAGGCCTATCTGGAAACACCATATATTTT
TRBV6-6	.	many	TRBJ2-7	CASSYSGTSEQYF	TGTGCCAGCAGTTACTCCGGGACCTCCGAGCAGTACTTC
TRBV7-2	.	many	TRBJ2-3	CASSSRDAPKNF	TGTGCCAGCAGCTCCCGGGACGCCCCGAAGAATTTT
TRBV28	.	many	TRBJ1-1	CASSLYLRRMNTEAFF	TGTGCCAGCAGTTTATACCTAAGACGGATGAACACTGAAGCTTTCTTT
TRBV9	.	many	TRBJ2-1	CASSVGTQGAYNEQFF	TGTGCCAGCAGCGTAGGGACTCAGGGCGCCTACAATGAGCAGTTCTTC
TRBV6-5	.	.	TRBJ2-7	CDSSYSKTGDSYEQYF	TGTGACAGCAGTTACTCGAAGACAGGCGACTCCTACGAGCAGTACTTC
TRBV25-1	TRBD1	.	TRBJ1-1	CASVGTGKSDTEAFF	TGTGCCAGCGTCGGGACAGGGAAATCGGACACTGAAGCTTTCTTT
TRBV20-1	TRBD1	many	TRBJ2-7	CSALQGASGYEQYF	TGCAGTGCGCTACAGGGGGCGTCCGGCTACGAGCAGTACTTC
TRBV7-3	.	many	TRBJ1-1	CASGVGPNTEAFF	TGTGCCAGCGGGGTAGGCCCTAACACTGAAGCTTTCTTT
TRBV11-3	.	many	TRBJ2-7	CASSWKRDSYEQYF	TGTGCCAGCAGCTGGAAAAGAGATTCCTACGAGCAGTACTTC
TRBV7-3	.	many	TRBJ2-3	CATVEPNTDTQYF	TGTGCCACCGTAGAGCCCAACACAGATACGCAGTATTTT
TRBV7-9	.	many	TRBJ2-7	CASNQGGTTYEQYF	TGTGCCAGCAATCAGGGCGGGACAACCTACGAGCAGTACTTC
TRBV11-2	TRBD1	many	TRBJ2-5	CASSAWDSLEKETQYF	TGTGCCAGCAGCGCCTGGGACAGTTTAGAAAAAGAGACCCAGTACTTC
TRBV5-1	.	.	TRBJ2-1	CASSLTDKQFF	TGCGCCAGCAGCTTAACGGATAAGCAGTTCTTC
TRBV9	.	few	TRBJ1-1	CASSGAGTTEAFF	TGTGCCAGCAGCGGCGCTGGGACTACTGAAGCTTTCTTT
TRBV20-1	.	many	TRBJ1-2	CSASDHGYTF	TGCAGTGCTTCGGATCATGGCTACACCTTC
TRBV4-3	.	many	TRBJ1-1	CASSLTTGNTEAFF	TGCGCCAGCAGCCTAACTACAGGGAACACTGAAGCTTTCTTT
TRBV24-1	.	many	TRBJ2-7	CATDVSFYEQYF	TGTGCCACCGACGTATCCTTCTACGAGCAGTACTTC
TRBV25-1	.	many	TRBJ2-7	CASSELGTQGSYEQYF	TGTGCCAGCAGTGAATTGGGTACCCAGGGCTCCTACGAGCAGTACTTC
TRBV5-1	.	many	TRBJ1-1	CASSLEPGAGTEAFF	TGCGCCAGCAGCTTGGAGCCAGGGGCAGGCACTGAAGCTTTCTTT
TRBV20-1	TRBD1	many	TRBJ1-2	CSARNIQGARGYTF	TGCAGTGCTAGAAACATACAGGGGGCGCGAGGCTACACCTTC
TRBV20-1	.	few	TRBJ1-2	CNARGGDDYGYTF	TGCAATGCTCGTGGAGGCGACGACTATGGCTACACCTTC
TRBV6-5	TRBD2	many	TRBJ2-7	CASSRTAGVYEQYF	TGTGCCAGCAGCCGGACAGCGGGAGTCTACGAGCAGTACTTC
TRBV30	TRBD2	many	TRBJ2-1	CAWGLAGAAEQFF	TGTGCCTGGGGACTAGCGGGAGCTGCTGAGCAGTTCTTC
TRBV19	TRBD1	many	TRBJ2-5	CASRPLGGFQETQYF	TGTGCCAGTAGGCCCTTAGGGGGCTTCCAAGAGACCCAGTACTTC